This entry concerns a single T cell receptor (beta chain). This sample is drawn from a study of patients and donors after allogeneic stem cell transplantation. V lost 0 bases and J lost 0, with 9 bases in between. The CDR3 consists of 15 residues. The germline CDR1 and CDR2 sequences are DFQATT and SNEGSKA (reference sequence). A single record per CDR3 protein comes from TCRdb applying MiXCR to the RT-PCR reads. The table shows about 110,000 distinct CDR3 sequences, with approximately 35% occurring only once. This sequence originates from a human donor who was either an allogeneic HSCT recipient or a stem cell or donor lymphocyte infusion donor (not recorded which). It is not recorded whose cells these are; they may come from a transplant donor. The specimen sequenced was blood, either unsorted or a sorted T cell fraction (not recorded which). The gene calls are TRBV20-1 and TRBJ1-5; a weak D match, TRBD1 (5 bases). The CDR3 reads CSARDRGLSNQPQHF. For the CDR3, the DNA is TGCAGTGCTAGAGATCGGGGCCTTAGCAATCAGCCCCAGCATTTT.